Following are 22 T cell receptor beta chains from one sample sequenced in a study of T cells in localized non-small cell lung cancer. Libraries were prepared by immunoSEQ multiplex PCR; TCRdb keeps only in-frame clonotypes and omits some of them. The sample includes about 540 clones, 35% to 40% seen only once; the top ten take roughly 10%. Source: lung tumor tissue, taken before any cancer treatment. The receptors derive from a man aged 35-69 years with stage III lung adenocarcinoma.

V is TRBV14 and J is TRBJ1-2; TRBD1 might be the D (6 bases). V was clipped by 3 bases and J by 6 bases, with 11 bases between them. Germline V CDR1 and CDR2: SGHDN, FVKESK. The CDR3 is 13 residues long. CDR3 sequence reads: CASSQSGVHGYTF. The CDR3 DNA reads as TGTGCCAGCAGCCAGTCAGGGGTCCATGGCTACACCTTC.

The sample holds a few counts of this clone. The chain employs TRBV6-8 and TRBJ2-1; tentative D call: TRBD2 (6 bases). V was cut by 5 bases and J by 8 bases, with 10 bases left in between. The CDR3 totals 12 residues. The V gene's germline CDR1 is MNHGY and CDR2 SAAAGT. The CDR3 region is CASSPTSYEQFF. The CDR3 DNA reads as TGTGCCAGCAGTCCAACTAGCTATGAGCAGTTCTTC.

This chain uses TRBV30 with TRBJ2-4, with 7 bases fitting TRBD1. Germline CDR1 and CDR2: GTSNPN and SVGIG (reference sequence). The CDR3 totals 15 residues. J lost 0 bases, V lost 4 bases, and 6 bases had no gene match. The CDR3 DNA is TGTGCCTGGAAAACAGGGGTTCTAGCCAAAAACATTCAGTACTTC. It specifies CAWKTGVLAKNIQYF.

The table lists this clone with a few counts. V is TRBV6-8 and J is TRBJ2-2; no reliable D call. The CDR3 loop spans 15 amino acids. V was shortened by 0 bases and J by 6 bases, with 11 bases between the two germline ends. CDR1 is MNHGY, CDR2 SAAAGT, per germline. For the CDR3, the DNA is TGTGCCAGCAGTTACTCCCCGTTAAGGTCCGGGGAGCTGTTTTTT. Translated, it gives CASSYSPLRSGELFF.

The chain is built from TRBV28 and TRBJ2-2; perhaps TRBD2 as D (5 bases). Trimming left V 3 bases short and J 4 bases short, with 6 bases between. Germline lookup yields CDR1 MDHEN and CDR2 SYDVKM. The CDR3 has 13 residues. CDR3 region: CASSFRGTGELFF. The CDR3 coding sequence is TGTGCCAGCAGTTTTCGGGGCACCGGGGAGCTGTTTTTT.

The sample holds one count of this clone. The chain uses TRBV19 and TRBJ1-1; D might be TRBD1 (6 bases). V lost 5 bases and J 6 bases, leaving 22 bases between the germline ends. The germline V gene has CDR1 LNHDA and CDR2 SQIVND (reference sequence). The CDR3 loop spans 16 amino acids. CDR3 region: CASSPSEGRPGAEAFF. DNA for the CDR3: TGTGCCAGTAGTCCTTCCGAGGGCCGACCAGGGGCTGAAGCTTTCTTT.

CDR3 coding DNA: TGTGCCAGTAGTATTTATGGGGATGAGCAGTTCTTC. This gives the protein CASSIYGDEQFF. V is TRBV19 and J is TRBJ2-1; D is uncertain. The CDR3 consists of 12 residues. Germline V gene sequence: CDR1 LNHDA, CDR2 SQIVND (reference sequence). The germline V and J ends were trimmed by 3 bases and 8 bases, with 8 bases remaining between them.

This clone was seen more than once but under ten times. The chain joins TRBV11-3 to TRBJ2-3, with 12 nucleotides matching TRBD2. Germline V gene sequence: CDR1 SGHNT, CDR2 YENEEA. CDR3 length: 16 residues. The V segment lost 3 bases and the J segment 6 bases; nucleotides outside the gene matches: 7. The CDR3 spells CASSLELAGGRDTQYF. In DNA form, the CDR3 reads TGTGCCAGCAGCTTGGAGCTAGCGGGGGGGCGGGATACGCAGTATTTT.

This clone was seen once. This chain uses TRBV30 with TRBJ1-5; D gene ambiguous. CDR1 GTSNPN and CDR2 SVGIG come from the germline V gene (reference sequence). The CDR3 spans 12 residues. Deletions cut 3 bases from V and 4 bases from J, with 7 bases between. The CDR3 DNA reads TGTGCCTGGAGCCCTCGGAATCAGCCCCAGCATTTT. Protein product: CAWSPRNQPQHF.

By sample fraction, this clone is large. The V call is TRBV9, the J call TRBJ2-3; the D gene is possibly TRBD1 (5 bases). The germline gives CDR1 SGDLS, CDR2 YYNGEE. The V and J ends lost 3 bases and 2 bases respectively, with 22 bases between them. This CDR3 has 18 residues. CDR3 residues: CASSGSRVPLFDTDTQYF. The CDR3, as DNA: TGTGCCAGCAGCGGGAGCAGGGTCCCTTTATTTGACACAGATACGCAGTATTTT.

The chain employs TRBV18 and TRBJ2-1, with 8 bases that match TRBD1. V shed 3 bases and J 12 bases; nucleotides not matched to a gene: 13. Germline V gene sequence: CDR1 KGHSH, CDR2 LQKENI. The CDR3 runs to 15 residues. For the CDR3, the DNA is TGTGCCAGCTCACCCGGACAGGGTAGTTTTTATGCGCAGTTCTTC. Translated, it gives CASSPGQGSFYAQFF.

The chain uses TRBV28 and TRBJ2-2; D gene unclear. In germline, CDR1 is MDHEN, CDR2 SYDVKM. The V end was cut by 2 bases, the J end by 3 bases, with 1 base between. This CDR3 has 12 amino acids. The CDR3 here is CASSLHTGELFF. DNA for the CDR3: TGTGCCAGCAGTTTACACACCGGGGAGCTGTTTTTT.

The chain uses TRBV19 and TRBJ2-3; TRBD2 aligns across 7 bases. The V and J ends lost 10 bases and 6 bases, in that order; junction bases with no gene match: 13. In germline, CDR1 is LNHDA, CDR2 SQIVND (reference sequence). The CDR3 has 14 residues. The CDR3 protein is CATSTSWGGDTQYF. CDR3 coding DNA: TGTGCCACCTCGACTAGCTGGGGTGGCGATACGCAGTATTTT.

This clone is judged large. The chain combines TRBV19 with TRBJ1-2; TRBD1 is a possible D gene (5 bases). Trimming cost V 3 bases and J 10 bases, with 12 bases left between them. The length of the CDR3 is 12 residues. Germline CDR1 reads LNHDA; CDR2 reads SQIVND (reference sequence). CDR3 sequence (DNA): TGTGCCAGTAGTATCGGCAGGGCCCTCTACACCTTC. Protein sequence: CASSIGRALYTF. Full variable domain (remainder filled in from reference TRBV19 and TRBJ1-2): DGGITQSPKYLFRKEGQNVTLSCEQNLNHDAMYWYRQDPGQGLRLIYYSQIVNDFQKGDIAEGYSVSREKKESFPLTVTSAQKNPTAFYLCASSIGRALYTFGSGTRLTVV.

The chain recombines TRBV9 with TRBJ2-1; possibly TRBD1 for D (5 bases). CDR1 SGDLS and CDR2 YYNGEE come from the germline V gene. Trimming removed 0 bases from V and 2 bases from J, with 9 bases in between. The CDR3 sequence is 15 residues long. CDR3 protein: CASSVGTPTYNEQFF. CDR3 DNA: TGTGCCAGCAGCGTAGGGACACCAACCTACAATGAGCAGTTCTTC. The variable domain in full, with the rest retrieved from reference TRBV9 and TRBJ2-1, is DSGVTQTPKHLITATGQRVTLRCSPRSGDLSVYWYQQSLDQGLQFLIQYYNGEERAKGNILERFSAQQFPDLHSELNLSSLELGDSALYFCASSVGTPTYNEQFFGPGTRLTVL.

The sample holds a few counts of this clone. The chain couples TRBV27 to TRBJ1-2; TRBD1 is a possible D gene (5 bases). This CDR3 spans 13 amino acids. V lost 3 bases and J lost 5, with 10 bases in between. The germline gives CDR1 MNHEY, CDR2 SMNVEV (reference sequence). CDR3 DNA: TGTGCCAGCAGTTTCTACGGGGGGTATGGCTACACCTTC. Protein product: CASSFYGGYGYTF.

The chain links TRBV19 to TRBJ2-3; 8 nucleotides align to TRBD1. The CDR3 runs to 15 residues. The ends lost 6 bases at V and 1 base at J; junction bases unmatched: 6. From germline, CDR1 is LNHDA and CDR2 SQIVND (reference sequence). The CDR3 here is CASSHRGLGTDTQYF. For the CDR3, the DNA is TGTGCCAGTAGCCACAGGGGGTTAGGCACAGATACGCAGTATTTT.

A few counts support this clone. This chain connects TRBV30 to TRBJ1-3; no reliable D call. V lost 3 bases to trimming and J lost 5 bases, with 5 bases between them. The CDR3 is made up of 11 amino acids. The germline CDR1 and CDR2 sequences are GTSNPN and SVGIG (reference sequence). The CDR3 DNA reads TGTGCCTGGAGCGGACGAAACACCATATATTTT. It is translated as CAWSGRNTIYF. Complete variable domain (other parts from reference TRBV30 and TRBJ1-3): SQTIHQWPATLVQPVGSPLSLECTVEGTSNPNLYWYRQAAGRGLQLLFYSVGIGQISSEVPQNLSASRPQDRQFILSSKKLLLSDSGFYLCAWSGRNTIYFGEGSWLTVV.

Here the CDR3 DNA reads TGTGCCAGCAGTTATTCCCCCGAGACCCAGTACTTC. This translates into CASSYSPETQYF. The rearrangement uses TRBV6-8 and TRBJ2-5; D is unclear. The CDR3 consists of 12 residues. Per the germline V gene, CDR1 is MNHGY and CDR2 is SAAAGT. V was trimmed by 3 bases and J by 5 bases, leaving 7 bases between them.

The chain is built from TRBV9 and TRBJ2-2; 8 bases map to TRBD1. Germline V lookup: CDR1 SGDLS, CDR2 YYNGEE. The CDR3 loop spans 15 amino acids. V lost 4 bases to trimming and J lost 4 bases; unmatched junction nucleotides: 6. The CDR3 here is CASSPQTGGTGELFF. The CDR3 DNA reads TGTGCCAGCAGCCCGCAAACAGGGGGCACCGGGGAGCTGTTTTTT.

This clone is medium-sized (0.01 to 0.1%) in the sample. This chain uses TRBV11-3 with TRBJ1-6; maybe TRBD1 (6 bases). This CDR3 has 16 residues. With 5 bases removed from V and 0 bases from J, the gap between germline ends came to 11 bases. Germline values: CDR1 SGHNT, CDR2 YENEEA. CDR3 coding DNA: TGTGCCAGCAGCCCAGACAGGTTCTCCTATAATTCACCCCTCCACTTT. This gives the protein CASSPDRFSYNSPLHF.

This clone was seen only a few times. The chain couples TRBV30 to TRBJ1-6, with 9 bases lining up with TRBD1. The J segment lost 7 bases and the V segment lost 3 bases, leaving 10 bases of the junction unmatched. Germline V gene lookup returns CDR1 GTSNPN and CDR2 SVGIG (reference sequence). The CDR3 extends over 16 amino acids. CDR3 sequence: CAWRPGTGLGNSPLHF. CDR3 nucleotide sequence: TGTGCCTGGAGACCAGGGACAGGGCTTGGGAATTCACCCCTCCACTTT.